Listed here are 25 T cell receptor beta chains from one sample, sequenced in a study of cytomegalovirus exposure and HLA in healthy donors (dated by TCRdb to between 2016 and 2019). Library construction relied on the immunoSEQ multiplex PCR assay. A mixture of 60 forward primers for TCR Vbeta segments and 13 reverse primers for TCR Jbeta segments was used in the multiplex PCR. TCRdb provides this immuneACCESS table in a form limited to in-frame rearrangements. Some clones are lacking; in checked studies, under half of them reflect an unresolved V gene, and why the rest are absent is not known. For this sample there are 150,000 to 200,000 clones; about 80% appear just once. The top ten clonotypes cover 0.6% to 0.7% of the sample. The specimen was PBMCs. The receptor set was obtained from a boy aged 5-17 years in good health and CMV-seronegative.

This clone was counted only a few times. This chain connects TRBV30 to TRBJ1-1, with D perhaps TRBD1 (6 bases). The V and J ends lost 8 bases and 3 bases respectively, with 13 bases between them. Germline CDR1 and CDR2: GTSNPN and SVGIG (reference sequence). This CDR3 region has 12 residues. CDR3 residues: CAPTGWYTEAFF. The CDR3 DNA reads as TGTGCCCCTACAGGGTGGTACACTGAAGCTTTCTTT.

CDR3 loop: CASSLDSPNTEAFF. The CDR3 nucleotides read TGTGCCAGCAGCTTGGACAGTCCGAACACTGAAGCTTTCTTT. This rearrangement joins TRBV7-9 to TRBJ1-1, with D maybe TRBD1 (6 bases). Trimming left V 3 bases short and J 1 base short, with 9 bases between. This CDR3 region has 14 residues. Germline V gene sequence: CDR1 SEHNR, CDR2 FQNEAQ (reference sequence).

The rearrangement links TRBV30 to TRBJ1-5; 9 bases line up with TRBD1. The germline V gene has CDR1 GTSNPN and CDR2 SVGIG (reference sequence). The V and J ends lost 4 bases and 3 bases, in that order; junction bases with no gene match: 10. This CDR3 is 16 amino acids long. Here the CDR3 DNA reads TGTGCCTGGACTCGACCGGGACAGGGTGCCAATCAGCCCCAGCATTTT. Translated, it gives CAWTRPGQGANQPQHF.

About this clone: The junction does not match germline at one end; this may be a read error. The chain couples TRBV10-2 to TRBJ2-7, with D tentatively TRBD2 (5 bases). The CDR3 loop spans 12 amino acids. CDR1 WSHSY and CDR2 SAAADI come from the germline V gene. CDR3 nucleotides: TGCGCCAGCAGTGAGTCGGGTCTGGCGGGCCCTTGG. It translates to CASSESGLAGPW.

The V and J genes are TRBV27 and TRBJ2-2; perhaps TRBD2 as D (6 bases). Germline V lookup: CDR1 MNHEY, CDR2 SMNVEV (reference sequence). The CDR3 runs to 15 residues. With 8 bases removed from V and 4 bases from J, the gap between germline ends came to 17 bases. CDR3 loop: CASGTLGVGTGELFF. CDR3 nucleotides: TGTGCCAGCGGGACTTTGGGGGTCGGCACCGGGGAGCTGTTTTTT.

The CDR3: CASSLGWQGGNEKLFF. The CDR3 nucleotides are TGTGCCAGCAGCTTGGGTTGGCAGGGAGGAAATGAAAAACTGTTTTTT. The gene calls are TRBV5-6 and TRBJ1-4, with D possibly matching TRBD1 (5 bases). This CDR3 is built from 16 residues. V lost 0 bases and J lost 5, with 14 bases in between. CDR1 and CDR2 (germline): SGHDT, YYEEEE.

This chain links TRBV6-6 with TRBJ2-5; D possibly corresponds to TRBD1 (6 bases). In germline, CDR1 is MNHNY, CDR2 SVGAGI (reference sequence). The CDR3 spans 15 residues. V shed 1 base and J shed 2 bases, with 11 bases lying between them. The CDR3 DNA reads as TGTGCCAGCAGTTACTTGGGGGCACGACAAGAGACCCAGTACTTC. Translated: CASSYLGARQETQYF.

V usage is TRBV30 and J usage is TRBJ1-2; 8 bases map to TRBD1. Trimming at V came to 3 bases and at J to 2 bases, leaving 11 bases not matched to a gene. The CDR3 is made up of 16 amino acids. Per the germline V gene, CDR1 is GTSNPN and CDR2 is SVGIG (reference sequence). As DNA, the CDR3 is TGTGCCTGGAGCCGGACAGGGTCCTTACTCAACTATGGCTACACCTTC. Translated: CAWSRTGSLLNYGYTF.

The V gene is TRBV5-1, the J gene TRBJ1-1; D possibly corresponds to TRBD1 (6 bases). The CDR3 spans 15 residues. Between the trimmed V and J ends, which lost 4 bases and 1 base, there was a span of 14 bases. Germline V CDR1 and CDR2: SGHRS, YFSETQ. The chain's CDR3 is CASSPQQGRNTEAFF. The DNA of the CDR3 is TGCGCCAGCAGCCCGCAACAGGGTAGGAACACTGAAGCTTTCTTT. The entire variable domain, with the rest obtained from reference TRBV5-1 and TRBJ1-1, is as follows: KAGVTQTPRYLIKTRGQQVTLSCSPISGHRSVSWYQQTPGQGLQFLFEYFSETQRNKGNFPGRFSGRQFSNSRSEMNVSTLELGDSALYLCASSPQQGRNTEAFFGQGTRLTVV.

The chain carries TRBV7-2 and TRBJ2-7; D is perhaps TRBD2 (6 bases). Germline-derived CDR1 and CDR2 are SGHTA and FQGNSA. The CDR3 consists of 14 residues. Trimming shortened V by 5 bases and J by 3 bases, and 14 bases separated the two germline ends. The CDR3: CASSPWDFSYEQYF. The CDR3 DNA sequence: TGTGCCAGCAGCCCCTGGGACTTCAGCTACGAGCAGTACTTC.

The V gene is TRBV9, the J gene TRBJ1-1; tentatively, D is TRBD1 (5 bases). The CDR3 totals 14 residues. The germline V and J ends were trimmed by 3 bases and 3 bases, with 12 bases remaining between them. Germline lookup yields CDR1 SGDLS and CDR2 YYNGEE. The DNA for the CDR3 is TGTGCCAGCAGCGCGGGGGGGGGTTACACTGAAGCTTTCTTT. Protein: CASSAGGGYTEAFF.

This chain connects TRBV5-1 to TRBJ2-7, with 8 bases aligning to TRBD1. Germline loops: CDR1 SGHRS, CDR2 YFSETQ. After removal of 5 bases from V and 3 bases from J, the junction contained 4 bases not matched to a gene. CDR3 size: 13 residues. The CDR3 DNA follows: TGCGCCAGCAGTTCCGGACAGGGCTACGAGCAGTACTTC. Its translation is CASSSGQGYEQYF.

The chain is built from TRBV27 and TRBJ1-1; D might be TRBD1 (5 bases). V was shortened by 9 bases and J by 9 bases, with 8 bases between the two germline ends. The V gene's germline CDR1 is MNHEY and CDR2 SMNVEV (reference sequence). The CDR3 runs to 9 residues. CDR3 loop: CARGGKAFF. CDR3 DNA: TGTGCCAGGGGGGGAAAAGCTTTCTTT.

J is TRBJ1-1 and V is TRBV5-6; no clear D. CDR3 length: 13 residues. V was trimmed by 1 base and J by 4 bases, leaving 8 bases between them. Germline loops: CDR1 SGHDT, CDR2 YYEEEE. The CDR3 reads CASSLSPITEAFF. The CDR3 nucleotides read TGTGCCAGCAGCTTGTCCCCAATCACTGAAGCTTTCTTT.

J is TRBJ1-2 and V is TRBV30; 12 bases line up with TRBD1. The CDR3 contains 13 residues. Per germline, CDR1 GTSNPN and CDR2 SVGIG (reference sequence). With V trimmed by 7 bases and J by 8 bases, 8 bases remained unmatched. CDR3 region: CAYYGTGGRGYTF. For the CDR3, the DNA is TGTGCCTACTACGGGACAGGGGGCCGGGGCTACACCTTC. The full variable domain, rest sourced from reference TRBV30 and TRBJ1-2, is SQTIHQWPATLVQPVGSPLSLECTVEGTSNPNLYWYRQAAGRGLQLLFYSVGIGQISSEVPQNLSASRPQDRQFILSSKKLLLSDSGFYLCAYYGTGGRGYTFGSGTRLTVV.

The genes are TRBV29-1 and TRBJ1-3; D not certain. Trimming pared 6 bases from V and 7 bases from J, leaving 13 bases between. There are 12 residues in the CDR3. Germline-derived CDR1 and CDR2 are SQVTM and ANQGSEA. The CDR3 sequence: CSVADWPNTIYF. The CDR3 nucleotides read TGCAGCGTGGCAGACTGGCCCAACACCATATATTTT.

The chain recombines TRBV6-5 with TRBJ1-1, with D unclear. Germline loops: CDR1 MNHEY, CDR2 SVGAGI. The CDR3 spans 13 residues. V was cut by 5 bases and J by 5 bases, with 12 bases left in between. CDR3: CASSEWGGTEAFF. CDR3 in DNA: TGTGCCAGCAGTGAATGGGGAGGGACTGAAGCTTTCTTT.

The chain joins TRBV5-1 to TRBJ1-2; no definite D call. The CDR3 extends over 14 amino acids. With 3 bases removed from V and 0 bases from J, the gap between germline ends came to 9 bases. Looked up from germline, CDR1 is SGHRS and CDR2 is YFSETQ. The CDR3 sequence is CASSSGSANYGYTF. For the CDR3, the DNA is TGCGCCAGCAGCTCGGGAAGTGCTAACTATGGCTACACCTTC. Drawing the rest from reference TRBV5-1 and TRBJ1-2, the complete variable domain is KAGVTQTPRYLIKTRGQQVTLSCSPISGHRSVSWYQQTPGQGLQFLFEYFSETQRNKGNFPGRFSGRQFSNSRSEMNVSTLELGDSALYLCASSSGSANYGYTFGSGTRLTVV.

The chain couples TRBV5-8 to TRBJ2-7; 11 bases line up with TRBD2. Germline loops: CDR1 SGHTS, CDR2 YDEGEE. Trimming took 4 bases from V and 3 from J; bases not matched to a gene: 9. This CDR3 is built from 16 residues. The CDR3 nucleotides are TGTGCCAGCAGCCTACGCCTAGCGGGGGGACACTACGAGCAGTACTTC. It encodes CASSLRLAGGHYEQYF.

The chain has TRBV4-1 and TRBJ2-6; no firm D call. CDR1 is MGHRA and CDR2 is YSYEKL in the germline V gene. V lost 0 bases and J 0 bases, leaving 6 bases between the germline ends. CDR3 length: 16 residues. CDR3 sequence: CASSQDPLSGANVLTF. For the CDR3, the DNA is TGCGCCAGCAGCCAAGATCCCCTCTCTGGGGCCAACGTCCTGACTTTC.

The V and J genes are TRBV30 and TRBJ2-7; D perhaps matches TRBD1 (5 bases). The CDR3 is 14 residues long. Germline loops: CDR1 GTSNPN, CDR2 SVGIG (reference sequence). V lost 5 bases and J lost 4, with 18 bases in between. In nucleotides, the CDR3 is TGTGCCTGGGGTGGGTCGACAGTTGTATACGAGCAGTACTTC. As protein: CAWGGSTVVYEQYF.

The CDR3 DNA reads TGTGCCAGCCACCTTATGGGCAGTATGGGTGAAAAACTGTTTTTT. Residues: CASHLMGSMGEKLFF. The J gene is TRBJ1-4, the V gene TRBV6-1; no clear D gene. This CDR3 spans 15 amino acids. V lost 8 bases, J lost 7 bases, and 20 bases lay in between. Germline CDR1 MNHNS, CDR2 SASEGT.

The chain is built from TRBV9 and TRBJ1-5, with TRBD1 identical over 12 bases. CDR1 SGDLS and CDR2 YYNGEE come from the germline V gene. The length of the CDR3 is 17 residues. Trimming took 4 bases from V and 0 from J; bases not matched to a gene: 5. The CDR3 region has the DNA TGTGCCAGCAGCCCGGGACAGGGGGCCTATAGCAATCAGCCCCAGCATTTT. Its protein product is CASSPGQGAYSNQPQHF. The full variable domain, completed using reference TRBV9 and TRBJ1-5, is DSGVTQTPKHLITATGQRVTLRCSPRSGDLSVYWYQQSLDQGLQFLIQYYNGEERAKGNILERFSAQQFPDLHSELNLSSLELGDSALYFCASSPGQGAYSNQPQHFGDGTRLSIL.

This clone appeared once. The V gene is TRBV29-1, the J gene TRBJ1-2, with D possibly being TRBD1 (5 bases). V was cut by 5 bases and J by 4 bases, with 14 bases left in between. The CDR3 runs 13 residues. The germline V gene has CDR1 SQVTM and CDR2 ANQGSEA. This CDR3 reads CSVPTGGFYGYTF. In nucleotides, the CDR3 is TGCAGCGTTCCCACGGGGGGGTTCTATGGCTACACCTTC.

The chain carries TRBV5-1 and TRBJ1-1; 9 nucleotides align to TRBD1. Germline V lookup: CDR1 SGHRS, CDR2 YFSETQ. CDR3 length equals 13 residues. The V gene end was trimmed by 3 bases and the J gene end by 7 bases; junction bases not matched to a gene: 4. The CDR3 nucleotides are TGCGCCAGCAGCTCCGGGACAGGGATTGAAGCTTTCTTT. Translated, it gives CASSSGTGIEAFF.